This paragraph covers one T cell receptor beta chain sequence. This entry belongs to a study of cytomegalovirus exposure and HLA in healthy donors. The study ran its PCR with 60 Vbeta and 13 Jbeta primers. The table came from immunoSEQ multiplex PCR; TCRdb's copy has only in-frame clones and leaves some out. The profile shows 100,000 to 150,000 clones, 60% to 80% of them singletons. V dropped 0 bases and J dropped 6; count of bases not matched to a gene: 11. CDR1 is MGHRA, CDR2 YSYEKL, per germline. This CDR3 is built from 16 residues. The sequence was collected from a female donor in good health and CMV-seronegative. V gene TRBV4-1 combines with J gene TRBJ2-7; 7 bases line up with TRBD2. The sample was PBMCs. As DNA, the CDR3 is TGCGCCAGCAGCCAAGACGCGGGAGCGTACATGGGCGAGCAGTACTTC. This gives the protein CASSQDAGAYMGEQYF.